This T cell receptor beta chain was recorded in a study of T cell responses to AZD1222 COVID-19 vaccine. On the study more broadly: Analyses pooled second doses at about 4 or about 12 weeks. The study's findings and limits: Regions 160-218 and 743-854 dominated among vaccine-associated CD4 TCRs spanning spike. After two AZD1222 doses, spike-specific TCR breadth and depth rose versus day 0.

In the case of this clone: Its antigen remains unknown.

The data were produced by immunoSEQ multiplex PCR, yet TCRdb's version contains in-frame clones alone and is incomplete. The data hold 100,000 or so clones, with more than 75% observed a single time. Germline V gene data show CDR1 as MNHNY and CDR2 as SVGAGI (reference sequence). Trimming removed 6 bases from V and 5 bases from J, with 10 bases in between. The CDR3 is made up of 13 amino acids. V and J are TRBV6-6 and TRBJ2-2; D is possibly TRBD2 (5 bases). The sequences come from peripheral blood, collected on day 0 of AZD1222 vaccination. This TCR derives from an adult in good health. CDR3 protein: CASSLPGTGELFF. The DNA of the CDR3 is TGTGCCAGCAGCCTGCCGGGGACCGGGGAGCTGTTTTTT.